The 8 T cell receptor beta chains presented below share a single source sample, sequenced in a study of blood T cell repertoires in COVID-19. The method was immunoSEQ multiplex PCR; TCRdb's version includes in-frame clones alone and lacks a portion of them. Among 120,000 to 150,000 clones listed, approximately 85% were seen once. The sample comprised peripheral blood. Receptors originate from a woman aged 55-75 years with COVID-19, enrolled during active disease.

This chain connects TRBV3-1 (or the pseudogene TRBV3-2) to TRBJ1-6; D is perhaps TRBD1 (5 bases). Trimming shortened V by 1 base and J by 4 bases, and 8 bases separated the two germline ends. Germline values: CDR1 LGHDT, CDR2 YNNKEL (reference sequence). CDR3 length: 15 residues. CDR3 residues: CASSQGTHYNSPLHF. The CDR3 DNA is TGTGCCAGCAGCCAAGGGACACATTATAATTCACCCCTCCACTTT.

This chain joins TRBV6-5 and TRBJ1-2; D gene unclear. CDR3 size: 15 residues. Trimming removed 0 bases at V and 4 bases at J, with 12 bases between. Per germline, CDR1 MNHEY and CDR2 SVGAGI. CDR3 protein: CASSYSSGGGYGYTF. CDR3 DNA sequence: TGTGCCAGCAGTTACTCCTCCGGCGGTGGCTATGGCTACACCTTC.

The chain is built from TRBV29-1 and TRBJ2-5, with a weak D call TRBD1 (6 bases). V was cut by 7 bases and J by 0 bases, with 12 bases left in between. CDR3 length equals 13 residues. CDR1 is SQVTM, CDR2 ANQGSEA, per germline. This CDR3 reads CSGGRGNQETQYF. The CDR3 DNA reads TGCAGCGGAGGCAGGGGAAACCAAGAGACCCAGTACTTC. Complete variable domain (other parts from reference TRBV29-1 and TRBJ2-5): SAVISQKPSRDICQRGTSLTIQCQVDSQVTMMFWYRQQPGQSLTLIATANQGSEATYESGFVIDKFPISRPNLTFSTLTVSNMSPEDSSIYLCSGGRGNQETQYFGPGTRLLVL.

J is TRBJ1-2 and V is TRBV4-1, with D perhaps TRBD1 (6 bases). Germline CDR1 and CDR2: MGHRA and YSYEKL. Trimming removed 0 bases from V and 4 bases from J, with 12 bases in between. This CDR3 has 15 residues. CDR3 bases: TGCGCCAGCAGCCAAGAGGGGGGGCCCAGCTATGGCTACACCTTC. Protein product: CASSQEGGPSYGYTF.

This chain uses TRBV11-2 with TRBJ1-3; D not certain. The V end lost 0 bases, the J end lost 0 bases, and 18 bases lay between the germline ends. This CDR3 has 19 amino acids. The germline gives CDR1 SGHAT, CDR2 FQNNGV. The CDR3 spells CASSLDRVEAPGSGNTIYF. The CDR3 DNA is TGTGCCAGCAGCTTAGATCGGGTGGAGGCCCCAGGCTCTGGAAACACCATATATTTT.

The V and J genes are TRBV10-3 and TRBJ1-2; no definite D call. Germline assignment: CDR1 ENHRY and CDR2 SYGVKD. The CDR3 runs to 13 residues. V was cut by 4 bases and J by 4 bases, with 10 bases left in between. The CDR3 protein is CAISGEGSYGYTF. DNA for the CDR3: TGTGCCATCAGTGGGGAGGGTTCCTATGGCTACACCTTC.

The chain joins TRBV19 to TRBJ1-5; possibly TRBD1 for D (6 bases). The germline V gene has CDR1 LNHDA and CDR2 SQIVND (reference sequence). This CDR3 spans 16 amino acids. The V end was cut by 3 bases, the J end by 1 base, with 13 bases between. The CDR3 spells CASSIQGSGSNQPQHF. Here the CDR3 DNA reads TGTGCCAGTAGTATTCAGGGGAGTGGGAGCAATCAGCCCCAGCATTTT.

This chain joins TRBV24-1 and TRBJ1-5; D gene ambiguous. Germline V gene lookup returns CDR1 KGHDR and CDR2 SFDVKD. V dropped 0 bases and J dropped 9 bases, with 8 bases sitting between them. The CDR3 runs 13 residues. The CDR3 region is CATSDLGVGPQHF. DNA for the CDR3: TGTGCCACCAGTGATTTGGGAGTCGGGCCCCAGCATTTT.